This is a list of T cell receptor beta chains from one sample in a study of shared clonotypes between healthy human individuals. This table comes from immunoSEQ multiplex PCR, and its TCRdb copy is limited to in-frame clones, with some not included. This sample has around 2,000,000 clones, with just under 95% found just once. Source material: naive CD8+ T cells sorted from blood. These receptors were obtained from a man younger than 35 in good health. CDR3s include the opening cysteine and the closing phenylalanine or tryptophan. D genes are given only for firm matches. Not all rows give a size; the values are once, few, many and, for expanded clones, a class.

V	J	D	size	CDR3	DNA
TRBV6-5	TRBJ2-3	-	-	CASSSGVPDTQYF	TGTGCCAGCAGTTCCGGAGTCCCAGATACGCAGTATTTT
TRBV6-5	TRBJ2-7	-	-	CASSPNLYEQYF	TGTGCCAGCAGCCCCAACCTATACGAGCAGTACTTC
TRBV4-1	TRBJ2-1	TRBD1	few	CASSQEPGGNGNEQFF	TGCGCCAGCAGCCAAGAGCCAGGGGGTAATGGGAATGAGCAGTTCTTC
TRBV5-4	TRBJ2-1	-	-	CASSLGSWGMGDEQFF	TGTGCCAGCAGCTTGGGGAGTTGGGGAATGGGGGATGAGCAGTTCTTC
TRBV6-1	TRBJ2-7	TRBD1	-	CASRRTGSYEQYF	TGTGCCAGCAGGCGGACAGGGAGCTACGAGCAGTACTTC
TRBV13	TRBJ2-1	-	-	CASSPPITREQFF	TGTGCCAGCAGTCCTCCCATAACGCGGGAGCAGTTCTTC
TRBV5-3	TRBJ2-2	TRBD2	-	CARSRKSGRVTGELFF	TGTGCCAGAAGTCGGAAGAGCGGGAGAGTCACCGGGGAGCTGTTTTTT
TRBV6-1	TRBJ1-5	-	-	CASSEPGNVWSPQHF	TGTGCCAGCAGTGAGCCTGGTAACGTATGGTCGCCCCAGCATTTT
TRBV27	TRBJ2-2	-	-	CASTVDSATGELFF	TGTGCCAGCACCGTCGACAGTGCCACCGGGGAGCTGTTTTTT
TRBV7-8	TRBJ1-1	-	-	CASSLEGWGDSTEAFF	TGTGCCAGCAGCTTAGAAGGATGGGGAGATAGCACTGAAGCTTTCTTT
TRBV7-9	TRBJ2-6	TRBD2	-	CASSRLAGDRSGANVLTF	TGTGCCAGCAGCCGACTAGCGGGAGATCGCTCTGGGGCCAACGTCCTGACTTTC
TRBV27	TRBJ1-2	TRBD1	-	CASSPQGVTGHNYGYTF	TGTGCCAGCAGCCCCCAGGGGGTAACAGGGCATAACTATGGCTACACCTTC
TRBV11-2	TRBJ2-5	TRBD2	-	CASSLGLAGGLETQYF	TGTGCCAGCAGCTTAGGACTAGCGGGAGGGTTGGAGACCCAGTACTTC